Listed below are T cell receptor beta chains from one sample, sequenced in a study of vaccination and CD4 T cells after COVID-19. No antigen has been identified for these receptors. TCRdb called the PCR reads again in MiXCR, with one record for every CDR3 protein. The sample contains over 15,000 distinct CDR3 sequences, approximately 42% of which appear only once. The sample was CD4+ T cells from blood, cultured in vitro, taken before SARS-CoV-2 vaccination. The receptor set was obtained from a human donor who had recovered from COVID-19. CDR3s include the opening cysteine and the closing phenylalanine or tryptophan. Each record gives: J gene, V gene, D gene, clone size, CDR3 protein, CDR3 DNA. The D gene is left open where the match is weak. Clone size is shown for a subset of rows, as once, few, many or a class of expanded clone.

TRBJ1-5,TRBV11-2,NA,few,CASSLVWGYSNQPQHF,TGTGCCAGCAGCTTAGTATGGGGGTATAGCAATCAGCCCCAGCATTTT
TRBJ1-4,TRBV27,NA,NA,CASSLQGDNEKLFF,TGTGCCAGCAGTTTACAGGGCGATAATGAAAAACTGTTTTTT
TRBJ1-1,TRBV5-4,TRBD1,NA,CASSLDPGQGNTEAFF,TGTGCCAGCAGCTTGGACCCGGGACAGGGGAACACTGAAGCTTTCTTT
TRBJ2-2,TRBV27,TRBD2,NA,CASSRLAANTGELFF,TGTGCCAGCAGCCGACTAGCGGCGAACACCGGGGAGCTGTTTTTT
TRBJ2-7,TRBV7-2,NA,NA,CASSLVPQGMIAQYF,TGTGCCAGCAGCTTAGTCCCCCAGGGTATGATAGCGCAGTACTTC
TRBJ1-5,TRBV6-2/TRBV6-3,TRBD1,few,CAIWDRGQPQHF,TGTGCCATCTGGGACAGGGGCCAGCCCCAGCATTTT
TRBJ2-7,TRBV19,NA,few,CASRGVGTRNYEQYF,TGTGCCAGTAGAGGAGTGGGGACCAGGAACTACGAGCAGTACTTC
TRBJ1-4,TRBV15,TRBD1,NA,CATSRLQGNEKLFF,TGTGCCACCAGCAGATTACAGGGGAATGAAAAACTGTTTTTT
TRBJ2-3,TRBV20-1,TRBD2,NA,CSADASSGYTDTQYF,TGCAGTGCTGACGCCTCTAGCGGATACACAGATACGCAGTATTTT
TRBJ2-1,TRBV2,NA,NA,CASSVKVEQFF,TGTGCCAGCAGTGTGAAGGTTGAGCAGTTCTTC
TRBJ1-6,TRBV6-1,NA,NA,CASSLTTLGTNSPLHF,TGTGCCAGCAGTCTAACGACTCTGGGTACGAATTCACCCCTCCACTTT
TRBJ2-7,TRBV6-2/TRBV6-3,TRBD2,few,CASSYTSGGRRSSYEQYF,TGTGCCAGCAGTTACACTAGCGGGGGCCGGAGGAGCTCCTACGAGCAGTACTTC
TRBJ2-5,TRBV2,TRBD2,few,CARGLAGGSVETQYF,TGTGCCAGAGGACTAGCGGGGGGTAGTGTCGAGACCCAGTACTTC
TRBJ1-5,TRBV12-3/TRBV12-4,TRBD1,NA,CASRNRGSNQPQHF,TGTGCCAGCAGGAACAGGGGTAGCAATCAGCCCCAGCATTTT
TRBJ1-5,TRBV28,TRBD1,NA,CASSRGTELNQPQHF,TGTGCCAGCAGCAGGGGGACAGAACTTAATCAGCCCCAGCATTTT
TRBJ1-2,TRBV5-1,NA,NA,CASSLNPGTSGYTF,TGCGCCAGCAGCTTAAACCCCGGGACTTCCGGCTACACCTTC
TRBJ1-1,TRBV7-8,TRBD1,few,CASSLAMAAGGLDTEAFF,TGTGCCAGCAGCTTAGCGATGGCGGCAGGGGGTTTGGACACTGAAGCTTTCTTT
TRBJ2-3,TRBV15,NA,few,CATSRRATAPDTQYF,TGTGCCACCAGCAGGAGGGCGACAGCCCCGGATACGCAGTATTTT
TRBJ1-2,TRBV5-1,NA,few,CASSFGPSGYTF,TGCGCCAGCAGCTTCGGGCCCTCCGGCTACACCTTC
TRBJ1-1,TRBV7-3,NA,once,CASSLPGRIKNTEAFF,TGTGCCAGCAGCCTACCGGGACGGATAAAGAACACTGAAGCTTTCTTT
TRBJ1-4,TRBV6-2/TRBV6-3,NA,NA,CASSRTLAENEKLFF,TGTGCCAGCAGTCGCACGCTGGCGGAGAATGAAAAACTGTTTTTT
TRBJ2-3,TRBV6-1,NA,few,CAIGRGGGTDTQYF,TGTGCCATAGGCCGGGGCGGGGGCACAGATACGCAGTATTTT
TRBJ1-1,TRBV20-1,NA,few,CSATRVNTEAFF,TGCAGTGCTACGCGAGTGAACACTGAAGCTTTCTTT
TRBJ2-7,TRBV28,NA,once,CASSSPVGQYF,TGTGCCAGCAGTTCTCCGGTTGGGCAGTACTTC
TRBJ2-1,TRBV10-1,NA,few,CASSESRGQQFF,TGCGCCAGCAGTGAGTCCCGCGGGCAGCAGTTCTTC
TRBJ1-1,TRBV20-1,NA,few,CSARKVGGPEAFF,TGCAGTGCTAGGAAAGTAGGCGGACCTGAAGCTTTCTTT
TRBJ2-7,TRBV6-2/TRBV6-3,TRBD2,NA,CASSDAGRGYF,TGTGCCAGCAGCGACGCAGGGAGGGGGTACTTC
TRBJ2-1,TRBV20-1,NA,few,CSARDRRLNEQFF,TGCAGTGCTAGAGATAGGAGATTAAATGAGCAGTTCTTC
TRBJ1-6,TRBV5-4,TRBD1,NA,CASSSGTGKHSPLHF,TGTGCCAGCAGCTCCGGGACAGGGAAACACTCACCCCTCCACTTT
TRBJ1-5,TRBV6-2/TRBV6-3,NA,few,CASSYRGTGGSNQPQHF,TGTGCCAGCAGTTACAGAGGGACCGGGGGTAGCAATCAGCCCCAGCATTTT
TRBJ1-1,TRBV7-2,NA,NA,CASSLGWGRQLNTEAFF,TGTGCCAGCAGCTTAGGGTGGGGGCGGCAGTTGAACACTGAAGCTTTCTTT
TRBJ1-2,TRBV15,TRBD1,NA,CATSPRQTGEGYTF,TGTGCCACCAGCCCCCGACAGACAGGGGAAGGCTACACCTTC
TRBJ1-6,TRBV5-1,NA,NA,CASSFTDSHNSPLHF,TGCGCCAGCAGCTTCACGGACAGCCATAATTCACCCCTCCACTTT
TRBJ1-2,TRBV20-1,TRBD1,NA,CSAAPGQGAGGYTF,TGCAGTGCTGCACCGGGACAGGGGGCGGGGGGCTACACCTTC
TRBJ1-5,TRBV28,TRBD1,NA,CAALSMGQGNQPQHF,TGTGCCGCCCTATCCATGGGACAGGGCAATCAGCCCCAGCATTTT
TRBJ2-7,TRBV10-3,NA,NA,CAIRHGREGQGEQYF,TGTGCCATCAGACACGGGAGGGAAGGACAGGGGGAGCAGTACTTC
TRBJ2-1,TRBV19,NA,NA,CASSLGNYNEQFF,TGTGCCAGTAGTTTAGGGAACTACAATGAGCAGTTCTTC
TRBJ2-7,TRBV2,NA,NA,CASRTGYGADYEQYF,TGTGCCAGCAGGACGGGTTATGGGGCGGACTACGAGCAGTACTTC
TRBJ2-1,TRBV2,TRBD1,few,CASSELRDRGFYNEQFF,TGTGCCAGCAGCGAATTACGGGACAGGGGATTTTACAATGAGCAGTTCTTC
TRBJ2-1,TRBV28,NA,NA,CASSRIYDTSGKDNEQFF,TGTGCCAGCAGTCGCATCTACGATACATCGGGGAAGGACAATGAGCAGTTCTTC
TRBJ1-5,TRBV6-1,NA,few,CASRFLSDQPQHF,TGTGCCAGCAGATTCCTATCGGATCAGCCCCAGCATTTT
TRBJ1-6,TRBV5-5,NA,NA,CASSFTGIYNSPLHF,TGTGCCAGCAGCTTTACAGGAATCTATAATTCACCCCTCCACTTT
TRBJ2-3,TRBV28,TRBD2,NA,CASSSGGLAGVADTQYF,TGTGCCAGCAGTTCGGGGGGACTAGCGGGAGTTGCAGATACGCAGTATTTT
TRBJ2-3,TRBV15,TRBD2,few,CATSRDGAGGEADTQYF,TGTGCCACCAGCAGAGACGGAGCGGGAGGGGAGGCAGATACGCAGTATTTT